This T cell receptor beta chain originates from a study of T-cell reconstitution after alpha-beta-depleted transplantation in children. Findings and caveats of the study: T-cell counts and diversity were attributed mostly to newly produced T cells one year after transplant. Several hundred graft clones that had expanded were reportedly the source of alpha-beta T cells about two months after transplant. Surviving recipient T cells and thymic progenitors underlay high day-60 TCRbeta diversity in some patients.

This clonotype was picked up a small number of times. Antigen unknown. Unique molecular identifiers were used to barcode this TCRbeta library. Using its own MiXCR run on the PCR reads, TCRdb lists one record per CDR3 protein. The profile shows a few hundred thousand distinct CDR3 sequences, approximately 42% of them singletons. Trimming at V came to 5 bases and at J to 8 bases, leaving 11 bases not matched to a gene. CDR3 length equals 16 residues. Germline V gene lookup returns CDR1 KGHDR and CDR2 SFDVKD. The gene calls are TRBV24-1 and TRBJ2-1; 10 bases match TRBD2. This TCR derives from a girl aged 2-9 years with aplastic anemia, due to receive a stem cell transplant. Material: PBMCs, obtained before TCRalphabeta/CD19-depleted stem cell transplant. CDR3 protein: CATSAILAGALYEQFF. In nucleotides, the CDR3 is TGTGCCACCAGTGCGATTCTAGCGGGAGCCCTTTATGAGCAGTTCTTC.